The sequence of this TCR beta chain was determined in a study of stem cell transplantation in POMP-related autoinflammatory disease. Study at large: The study hypothesized thymoproteasome defects skew the TRB repertoire via impaired CD8+ selection. Before transplant: CD4+ naive skewing, low CD8+ proportions, reduced cytokine secretion. General study results and limits: Patients with PRAID showed a restricted number of unique TRB V-J gene pairings. PRAID patients trended toward lower TRB diversity and higher clonality in all analyzed T-cell subsets.

The assay was immunoSEQ multiplex PCR, and TCRdb's table has in-frame clones only and misses some. Of 8,000 to 10,000 clones listed, more than 85% are singletons. Worth noting for this clone: Its antigen is not identified.

Trimming removed 4 bases at V and 0 bases at J, with 13 bases between. The CDR3 has 15 amino acids. In germline, CDR1 is ENHRY, CDR2 SYGVKD. PRAID featured prominent immunodeficiency. The chain recombines TRBV10-3 with TRBJ2-7; D could derive from TRBD1 or TRBD2 (6 bases each). The sequence was collected from a human donor with POMP-related autoinflammation and immune dysregulation (PRAID). Material: CD8+ T cells from PBMCs, obtained before stem cell transplantation. The chain's CDR3 is CAISAFGGISYEQYF. The CDR3 DNA reads as TGTGCCATCAGTGCGTTCGGGGGCATCTCCTACGAGCAGTACTTC.